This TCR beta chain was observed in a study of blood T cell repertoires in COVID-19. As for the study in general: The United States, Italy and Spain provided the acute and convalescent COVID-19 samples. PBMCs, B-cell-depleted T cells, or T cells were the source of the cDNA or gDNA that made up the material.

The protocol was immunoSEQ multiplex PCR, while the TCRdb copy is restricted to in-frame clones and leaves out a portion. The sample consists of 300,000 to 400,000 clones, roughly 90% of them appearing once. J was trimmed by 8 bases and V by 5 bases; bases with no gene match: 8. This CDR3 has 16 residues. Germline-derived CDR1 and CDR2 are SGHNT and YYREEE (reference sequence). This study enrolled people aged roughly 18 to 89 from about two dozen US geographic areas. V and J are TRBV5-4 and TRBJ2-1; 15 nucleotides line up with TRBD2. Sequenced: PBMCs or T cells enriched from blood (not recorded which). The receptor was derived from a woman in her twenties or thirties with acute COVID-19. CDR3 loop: CASRPGLAGGRHEQFF. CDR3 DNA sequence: TGTGCCAGCAGACCTGGACTAGCGGGGGGGCGGCATGAGCAGTTCTTC.